This T cell receptor (beta chain) is drawn from a study of human T cells and chemical hapten exposure. Time point: patch test 2, 6 weeks after DPC sensitization. Treatment described: therapeutic diphenylcyclopropenone sensitization with weekly scalp DPC. Alopecia patients deemed DPC-suitable, aged 18 to 70, excluding pregnancy. TCRdb analysed the RACE reads with MiXCR anew, one entry per CDR3 protein. The sample carries under 85,000 distinct CDR3 sequences, 10% recorded once. The CDR3 sequence is 12 residues long. Trimming pared 6 bases from V and 4 bases from J, leaving 13 bases between. Germline CDR1 and CDR2: DFQATT and SNEGSKA (reference sequence).

Sequencing was performed on whole blood, taken in connection with sensitization to the hapten diphenylcyclopropenone (DPC). The chain links TRBV20-1 to TRBJ2-7; D unresolved. The TCR comes from a woman between 45 and 65 years old with alopecia areata. Some clones in this sample may be carry-over from other donors' samples. CDR3 nucleotides: TGCAGTGCCCCGACAAGCATATACGAGCAGTACTTC. It yields the protein CSAPTSIYEQYF.